The rows below give T cell receptor beta chains drawn from one sample of a study of blood T cell repertoires in COVID-19. The data were produced by immunoSEQ multiplex PCR, yet TCRdb's version contains in-frame clones alone and is incomplete. The sample yields about 71,000 clones, roughly 80% seen once. Sequencing used peripheral blood. These receptors all stem from a man between 70 and 80 years old with acute or convalescent COVID-19. CDR3s include the opening cysteine and the closing phenylalanine or tryptophan. The order of the fields is J gene, V gene, clone size, D gene, CDR3 DNA, CDR3 protein. The D gene is left open where the match is weak. Expanded clones are given a class, and other clones once, few, many or no size at all.

TRBJ2-7 | TRBV11-1 | NA | TRBD2 | TGTGCCAGCAGCTTATACACTAGCGGGAGTGTTCCGTACTTC | CASSLYTSGSVPYF
TRBJ2-2 | TRBV5-1 | NA | NA | TGCGCCAGCAGCCACTCCTTTGAAAAAGGGGAGCTGTTTTTT | CASSHSFEKGELFF
TRBJ1-2 | TRBV5-1 | NA | NA | TGCGCCAGCAGCAGGGGGGGAAACTATGGCTACACCTTC | CASSRGGNYGYTF
TRBJ2-7 | TRBV5-5 | NA | TRBD1 | TGTGCCAGCAGCTTGTGGGACAGCTCGGACGAGCAGTACTTC | CASSLWDSSDEQYF
TRBJ2-2 | TRBV5-4 | NA | TRBD2 | TGTGCCAGCAGCCGCCCCACTAGCGGGGGCTACGGCACCGGGGAGCTGTTTTTT | CASSRPTSGGYGTGELFF
TRBJ1-2 | TRBV29-1 | NA | TRBD1 | TGCAGCGTTTTGGGGGTCGGGACAGGCCGGAATCATAATGTTAACTATGGCTACACCTTC | CSVLGVGTGRNHNVNYGYTF
TRBJ2-5 | TRBV9 | NA | NA | TGTGCCAGCAGCGTAGACCCTAATCAAGAGACCCAGTACTTC | CASSVDPNQETQYF
TRBJ2-2 | TRBV5-8 | NA | NA | TGTGCCAGCTCCGCGGTCCTGGCGAACACCGGGGAGCTGTTTTTT | CASSAVLANTGELFF
TRBJ2-7 | TRBV4-3 | NA | TRBD2 | TGCGCCAGCAGCCAGGAAGCGGGAGGGCGTGGTTACGAGCAGTACTTC | CASSQEAGGRGYEQYF
TRBJ1-4 | TRBV19 | NA | NA | TGTGCCAGTAGTATAGGACAGACCGAAGGGGAAAAACTGTTTTTT | CASSIGQTEGEKLFF
TRBJ1-1 | TRBV19 | NA | NA | TGTGCCAGTAGTATCGCAAGCTCGGTGAGCACTGAAGCTTTCTTT | CASSIASSVSTEAFF
TRBJ1-4 | TRBV7-9 | NA | NA | TGTGCCAGCAGCTCTGTAGCAACTAATGAAAAACTGTTTTTT | CASSSVATNEKLFF
TRBJ2-3 | TRBV10-3 | NA | NA | TGTGCCATCAGTGATAGGGAGATCACAGATACGCAGTATTTT | CAISDREITDTQYF
TRBJ1-3 | TRBV6-5 | NA | NA | TGTGCCAGCAGGACTACAGGGTTAACGGGAAACACCATATATTTT | CASRTTGLTGNTIYF
TRBJ2-7 | TRBV28 | NA | NA | TGTGCCAGCAGCCGGATCGGACAGTCCGGCTACGAGCAGTACTTC | CASSRIGQSGYEQYF
TRBJ1-2 | TRBV5-6 | NA | TRBD1 | TGTGCCAGCAGCTCTACTACGAGGGACAGGGTGTTCTATGGCTACACCTTC | CASSSTTRDRVFYGYTF
TRBJ1-2 | TRBV5-6 | NA | NA | TGTGCCAGCAGCTTGGGACTAAAGAGCTATGGCTACACCTTC | CASSLGLKSYGYTF
TRBJ2-7 | TRBV9 | NA | NA | TGTGCCAGCAGCCCCGGTCCTTGGTCCGAGCAGTACTTC | CASSPGPWSEQYF
TRBJ2-1 | TRBV6-2/TRBV6-3 | NA | TRBD2 | TGTGCCAGCAGTCCCTCGACTAGCCCTTACAATGAGCAGTTCTTC | CASSPSTSPYNEQFF
TRBJ2-5 | TRBV3-1/TRBV3-2 | NA | TRBD2 | TGTGCCAGCAGCCATAGCCCGGGACTAGCGGGAGGGCCGAGGGAGACCCAGTACTTC | CASSHSPGLAGGPRETQYF
TRBJ2-3 | TRBV11-3 | once | NA | TGTGCCAGCAGCATAGGACGGGGCACAGATACGCAGTATTTT | CASSIGRGTDTQYF
TRBJ2-7 | TRBV3-1/TRBV3-2 | NA | NA | TGTGCCAGCAGCCAAGATCGGAGGGGCGAGCAGTACTTC | CASSQDRRGEQYF
TRBJ1-4 | TRBV7-9 | NA | TRBD1 | TGTGCCACCCTGGGACAGGGAGGTGAAAAACTGTTTTTT | CATLGQGGEKLFF
TRBJ2-1 | TRBV28 | NA | TRBD2 | TGTGCCAGCAGTTTATCTGCGGGAGGCCACAATGAGCAGTTCTTC | CASSLSAGGHNEQFF
TRBJ2-3 | TRBV5-1 | NA | TRBD1 | TGCGCCAGCAGCTTGTTGGGGCTACGGGACAGTGGTACGCAGTATTTT | CASSLLGLRDSGTQYF
TRBJ2-7 | TRBV7-2 | NA | TRBD2 | TGTGCCAGCAGCCCAAGGACTAGCGCCCGCTACGAGCAGTACTTC | CASSPRTSARYEQYF
TRBJ2-3 | TRBV4-3 | once | TRBD1 | TGCGCCAGCAGCAGGGGGCCCTCCGGCACAGATACGCAGTATTTT | CASSRGPSGTDTQYF
TRBJ2-2 | TRBV7-3 | NA | NA | TGTGCCAGCAGTCTCGACAGGAACACCGGGGAGCTGTTTTTT | CASSLDRNTGELFF
TRBJ2-3 | TRBV7-2 | few | TRBD1 | TGTGCCAGCAGCTTAGTAGGCGGGACAGGACGCACAGATACGCAGTATTTT | CASSLVGGTGRTDTQYF
TRBJ2-7 | TRBV6-5 | NA | TRBD1 | TGTGCCAGCAGTTACATACTGACAGGGCTCAATTACGAGCAGTACTTC | CASSYILTGLNYEQYF
TRBJ2-1 | TRBV19 | NA | NA | TGTGCCAGTAGTATAGGCCAGGGTGCCTACAATGAGCAGTTCTTC | CASSIGQGAYNEQFF
TRBJ2-7 | TRBV9 | NA | NA | TGTGCCAGCAGCGCCACAGGCGGAGAGCAGTACTTC | CASSATGGEQYF
TRBJ2-1 | TRBV19 | few | TRBD2 | TGTGCCAGTAGTATTGAGGGACTAGCGGGAATTCGGAATGAGCAGTTCTTC | CASSIEGLAGIRNEQFF
TRBJ1-2 | TRBV29-1 | NA | NA | TGCAGCGTTGGTACAGGGATCTATGGCTACACCTTC | CSVGTGIYGYTF
TRBJ2-7 | TRBV5-4 | NA | NA | TGTGCCAGCAGGGGAGGCGGGACCCGCCACAGCGAGCAGTACTTC | CASRGGGTRHSEQYF
TRBJ1-2 | TRBV29-1 | NA | NA | TGCAGCGCCTACAGGAGTGGCGATGGCTACACCTTC | CSAYRSGDGYTF
TRBJ1-2 | TRBV2 | NA | NA | TGTGCCAGCAGAACCAACAGGGTTTCTAACTATGGCTACACCTTC | CASRTNRVSNYGYTF
TRBJ2-5 | TRBV18 | NA | TRBD1 | TGTGCCAGCTCACCGACAGGGGTGGGACAAGAGACCCAGTACTTC | CASSPTGVGQETQYF
TRBJ1-2 | TRBV29-1 | NA | TRBD1 | TGCAGCTCCCGTGACCAGGGGGCCTCTGGCTACACCTTC | CSSRDQGASGYTF
TRBJ2-5 | TRBV19 | few | TRBD2 | TGTGCCAGTACTCAAGCCCACCGTGGGGAGGGGGAGACCCAGTACTTC | CASTQAHRGEGETQYF
TRBJ2-3 | TRBV7-9 | NA | NA | TGTGCCAGCAGCCGCGAGTTGGGAGGGGGAAGCACAGATACGCAGTATTTT | CASSRELGGGSTDTQYF
TRBJ1-5 | TRBV6-5 | NA | TRBD1 | TGTGCCAGCAGTTACTACGGGACAGCCTTGGGTCAGCCCCAGCATTTT | CASSYYGTALGQPQHF
TRBJ2-7 | TRBV7-2 | NA | TRBD2 | TGTGCCAGCACCCACCCAGGACTAGCGCCCCCTTACTTC | CASTHPGLAPPYF
TRBJ1-2 | TRBV6-2/TRBV6-3 | NA | NA | TGTGCCAGCAGTTACTCGGGCAGTCCTAACTATGGCTACACCTTC | CASSYSGSPNYGYTF
TRBJ2-2 | TRBV9 | NA | NA | TGTGCCAGCAGCGTGTCTTGGCAGGGAAACACCGGGGAGCTGTTTTTT | CASSVSWQGNTGELFF
TRBJ2-3 | TRBV3-1/TRBV3-2 | NA | NA | TGTGCCAGCAGCTTAGGGCCGGGGTTCACAGATACGCAGTATTTT | CASSLGPGFTDTQYF
TRBJ1-2 | TRBV5-1 | NA | TRBD1 | TGCGCCAGCAGCGAAGAGACAGGGGGCAACTATGGCTACACCTTC | CASSEETGGNYGYTF
TRBJ2-7 | TRBV12-3/TRBV12-4 | NA | NA | TGTGCCAGCAGTCTCTCGGGTAACCACGAGCAGTACTTC | CASSLSGNHEQYF
TRBJ1-3 | TRBV6-1 | NA | NA | TGTGCCAGCAGTGAAGGAGGAGGGTTTACTGGAAACACCATATATTTT | CASSEGGGFTGNTIYF
TRBJ2-2 | TRBV4-2 | NA | NA | TGTGCCAGCAGCCAAGAAGGAGGGGGGGCGGACACCGGGGAGCTGTTTTTT | CASSQEGGGADTGELFF
TRBJ2-7 | TRBV7-8 | NA | TRBD1 | TGTGCCAGCAGCTTGGCGACAGGGATCTACGAGCAGTACTTC | CASSLATGIYEQYF
TRBJ2-7 | TRBV23-1 | NA | TRBD1 | TGCGCCAGCAGTCAGAAGACAGGGAATTCTTACGAGCAGTACTTC | CASSQKTGNSYEQYF
TRBJ2-4 | TRBV7-3 | NA | TRBD2 | TGTGCCAGCAGCCTAGGGACTAGCGGGGTGGCCAAAAACATTCAGTACTTC | CASSLGTSGVAKNIQYF